The clone carrying this T cell receptor (beta chain) occurred many times. Its target is unknown. The data stem from a study of neurological immune-mediated disorders. TCRdb used MiXCR to reprocess the 5' RACE reads, holding one entry per CDR3 protein. The repertoire includes fewer than 90,000 distinct CDR3 sequences, 5.2% of them detected once, and just under 7.5% sits in the top ten. General observations from the study: The multiple sclerosis repertoire cluster was not associated with any clinical or MRI feature, with the authors stating that larger cohorts are needed.

The V gene lost 5 bases and the J gene lost 6 bases, with 20 bases spanning the gap. The CDR3 has 15 amino acids. Germline CDR1 and CDR2: MNHNS and SASEGT. The sequence was obtained from a man aged 18 to 30 with multiple sclerosis. Source material: PBMCs. The chain links TRBV6-1 to TRBJ2-7; D gene ambiguous. For the CDR3, the DNA is TGTGCCAGCAGTCCCACCTTCGACATTGTCCGCGAGCAGTACTTC. Residues: CASSPTFDIVREQYF.